This T cell receptor (beta chain) derives from a study of blood T cells in healthy people across ages (dated by TCRdb to about 2015). Background on the whole study: In model experiments, template switching captured roughly one uniquely barcoded TCR beta cDNA molecule for every two T cells. To track age-related changes in TCR beta repertoire diversity, the study relied on deep sequencing normalized with unique cDNA molecular identifiers. The donors were split into four age groups: young (average around 16 years), middle-aged (around 40), aged (approximately 60) and long-lived (over 80). To avoid experimental bias, donors of different ages were randomly spread across the sequencing lanes. The study analyzed two additional independent replicas of 1 million unique cDNA reads from the same blood draw for two donors, one aged 18 to 30 and one aged 80 or older. Broad study findings and their caveats: Conclusive comparison of naive and antigen-experienced compartments was prevented by the profiling of bulk unsorted PBMCs. Observed TCR beta diversity per million T cells fell roughly linearly with age, and a significant reduction was already apparent by age approximately 40. The percentage of naive T cells measured by flow cytometry correlated strongly with observed TCR beta diversity. Donor CMV infection status was unknown, potentially confounding age-related changes in expanded clonotypes. Compared with the aged group, the long-lived group had more naive CD4+ T cells, fewer expanded clones and increased TCR diversity, suggesting age selection. Total diversity estimates from one million sequenced T cells were considered lower bounds and underestimates.

The library relied on 5' RACE. Sequencing was performed on an Illumina HiSeq 2500. A second PCR of about 6 to 11 cycles was performed with a sample-barcoded 5' primer and a J-beta primer mix. Each TCR beta cDNA molecule received a unique molecular identifier from a template-switch 5' adaptor carrying 12 random nucleotides. At least 2.5 million CDR3-containing paired-end reads were obtained from each sample. First-strand cDNA synthesis was performed from all RNA using the Mint cDNA synthesis kit, with priming by a TRBC-specific oligonucleotide. Following uracil-DNA glycosylase treatment, all cDNA underwent a first 18-cycle PCR with the universal primers M1SS and BC2_uni_R. The authors processed their data as follows. For normalization, 1 million high-quality reads were randomly selected from each sample, with every read carrying a distinct molecular identifier. Reads with shared molecular identifiers were discarded instead of being binned into consensus sequences. MiTCR, with a Q25 quality threshold and the strictest error-elimination algorithm, was used for CDR3 identification, clonotype clustering and error correction. A nonparametric unseen species model using Euler transformation provided a lower-bound estimate of total TCR beta diversity. TCRdb ran its own pipeline on the public reads, namely fastp trimming at Q25 and MiXCR clone calling, and kept in-frame beta chains. Rows merge per CDR3 protein into single entries with the most common DNA and genes. The V and J calls shown here were made by TCRdb, not taken from the authors' results. In all, the sample holds hundreds of thousands of distinct CDR3 sequences, and 53% of those were seen once. Of the sample, around 40% falls within the top ten clones.

Regarding this clonotype: Its antigen target is currently unknown. No base-level quality is on record; no much larger clone is a single base apart.

The approximately 41 donors, aged roughly 6 to 95 years, were systemically healthy Caucasian individuals from Russia. Around 9.9 milliliters of peripheral blood were collected from each donor into EDTA-treated Vacutainer tubes. PBMCs were isolated by Ficoll-Paque density-gradient centrifugation, with at least 6.5 million obtained per sample. Total RNA, at least 5 micrograms per sample, was extracted from PBMCs with Trizol reagent. The percentages of naive CD45RAhigh/CD27high T cells were determined by flow cytometry on a PBMC aliquot from every donor. Taken from cysteine to phenylalanine, the CDR3 has 14 residues. Of the read, only the CDR3 DNA is kept; its 42 bases are in frame from base 1. Trimming at the junction amounts to 4 bases on V and 6 bases on J, and the germline ends lie 13 bases apart.

In this chain, TRBV12-3 or TRBV12-4 is recombined with TRBJ2-1; no D gene call is confident. The origin of this receptor is a man aged 80 or over in good health. The sequencing input was blood. This receptor has the CDR3 CASSSQFLSNEQFF. The nucleotides read TGTGCCAGCAGTTCCCAGTTTCTGAGCAATGAGCAGTTCTTC.